This is a list of T cell receptor beta chains from one sample in a study of identical twins. TCRdb ran MiXCR on the 5' RACE reads and lists one entry per CDR3 protein. The table shows some 710,000 distinct CDR3 sequences, with around 5.7% occurring only once. Sequencing was done on a sample of naive T cells sorted from blood. The source of these receptors is a man aged 18 to 29 in good health. Both conserved end residues are trimmed from each CDR3. Clone size is stated in some rows and not others, as once, few, many or a class when expanded.

clone_size j_call v_call cdr3_length cdr3_aa
- TRBJ2-1 TRBV7-3 13 ASSLNSGRAVEQF
few TRBJ2-2 TRBV18 13 ASSPIQGNTGELF
many TRBJ2-2 TRBV29-1 13 SVEWGPSGTGELF
- TRBJ1-3 TRBV30 12 AWRQDISGNTIY
many TRBJ2-2 TRBV5-1 16 ASSFWTGTKVDTGELF
- TRBJ2-5 TRBV29-1 12 SVEEGLAVGTQY
- TRBJ2-5 TRBV5-1 15 ASSSDSHWVGQETQY
many TRBJ2-3 TRBV5-1 15 ASRLTGIGKEIDTQY
- TRBJ2-7 TRBV5-1 15 ASSLARTSGSIHEQY
many TRBJ2-3 TRBV9 15 ASSVGQGLVGTDTQY
many TRBJ2-1 TRBV11-2 14 ASSSISGRTYNEQF
- TRBJ2-1 TRBV20-1 12 SASYRQSYNEQF
- TRBJ1-2 TRBV5-1 12 ASSMAGRGEGYT
few TRBJ2-3 TRBV24-1 11 ATSARRTDTQY
few TRBJ2-1 TRBV28 14 ASSISGSQKYNEQF
many TRBJ1-1 TRBV10-3 10 AIREMNTEAF
- TRBJ2-3 TRBV7-9 14 ASSLAPGLAGDTQY
many TRBJ1-2 TRBV12-3/TRBV12-4 10 ASSFDSYGYT
many TRBJ2-3 TRBV16 12 ASSLTPSTDTQY
many TRBJ2-3 TRBV7-2 11 ASSKGGRDTQY
- TRBJ2-1 TRBV2 12 ASSGQGRHNEQF
- TRBJ1-5 TRBV20-1 11 SATRQGNQPQH
many TRBJ2-4 TRBV11-2 17 ASRKRIGTDLAGVTIQY
- TRBJ2-6 TRBV11-2 18 ASSLVGGGGLFSGANVLT
few TRBJ2-7 TRBV29-1 13 SVVRGSNSLERQY
- TRBJ2-3 TRBV20-1 10 SARGSWDTQY
many TRBJ1-5 TRBV27 11 ASSPPARQPQH
many TRBJ2-7 TRBV10-3 12 AISESGESYEQY
few TRBJ2-2 TRBV7-2 10 ASNYDTGELF
few TRBJ2-7 TRBV27 13 ASSLFGSGAYEQY
- TRBJ2-1 TRBV6-1 15 ASTETVAGGPRNEQF
- TRBJ1-3 TRBV7-8 14 ASSPNTGGSGNTIY
many TRBJ2-1 TRBV6-1 11 ASSEEPGNEQF
many TRBJ2-3 TRBV21-1 10 ASSKFTDTQY
- TRBJ2-1 TRBV27 12 ASGDRGGYNEQF